A selection of T cell receptor beta chains follows, all from one sample in a study of blood T cell repertoires in COVID-19. Data came from immunoSEQ multiplex PCR; TCRdb stores just in-frame clones and leaves some out. The sample contains 100,000 to 150,000 clones, 85% of which appear only once. Sequenced input: peripheral blood. The receptors were sampled from a woman aged 80 or over with acute or convalescent COVID-19. The conserved cysteine and the conserved F or W are not part of the CDR3 here.

TRBV20-1,SAGQNYGYT
TRBV4-1,ASSLGGSYGYT
TRBV11-2,ASSLASANYGYT
TRBV7-2,ASSPLTGNTEAF
TRBV27,ASRPDPGTGNEKLF
TRBV3-1/TRBV3-2,ASSFTRAEAF
TRBV19,ASSIVLSGGELF
TRBV25-1,ASSETTGGDHYGYT
TRBV19,ASSPPQGYTEAF
TRBV11-2,ASSLDSRTASGNTIY
TRBV11-2,ASTGTSGGPFNIHEQF
TRBV2,ASSRQGAGNTIY
TRBV7-9,ASSSRQGEGYT
TRBV3-1/TRBV3-2,ASSRATGEGNSPLH
TRBV6-5,ASSYTGAGYT
TRBV5-4,ASRAQGSGNTIY
TRBV3-1/TRBV3-2,ASSRTVGSSGNTIY
TRBV5-1,ASSLAPGYTGELF